Listed below are T cell receptor beta chains from one sample, sequenced in a study of cytomegalovirus exposure and HLA in healthy donors. Libraries were prepared by immunoSEQ multiplex PCR; TCRdb keeps only in-frame clonotypes and omits some of them. The sample carries roughly 150,000 clones, approximately 80% recorded once. What was sequenced was PBMCs. These receptors were taken from a woman aged 40-49 years in good health and CMV-seronegative. CDR3s include the opening cysteine and the closing phenylalanine or tryptophan. The order of the fields is D gene, clone size, V gene, J gene, CDR3 DNA, CDR3 protein. D genes are given only for firm matches. For some rows the clone size is stated as once, few or many, or as a class when expanded; others skip it.

>TRBD1|.|TRBV2|TRBJ1-2
TGTGCCAGCAGTGGGTGGAGACAGGGGGGCGGCTACACCTTC
CASSGWRQGGGYTF
>TRBD2|.|TRBV5-1|TRBJ2-1
TGCGCCAGCAGCTATGGGACTAGTTTCTACAATGAGCAGTTCTTC
CASSYGTSFYNEQFF
>.|.|TRBV7-7|TRBJ2-5
TGTGCCAGCTCCCAGGGCAGGGCTCAAGAGACCCAGTACTTC
CASSQGRAQETQYF
>.|.|TRBV11-3|TRBJ1-5
TGTGCCAGCAGCCCGTCGGGGGGAGACCAGCCCCAGCATTTT
CASSPSGGDQPQHF
>.|.|TRBV7-2|TRBJ2-1
TGTGCCAGCAGCTTATGGGGGGTTGAGCAGTTCTTC
CASSLWGVEQFF
>TRBD2|.|TRBV11-2|TRBJ2-3
TGTGCCAGCAGCTCTACTAGCGGGAGTACAGATACGCAGTATTTT
CASSSTSGSTDTQYF
>TRBD1|.|TRBV28|TRBJ2-4
TGTGCCAGCAGTCGGGGGACAGGGAAGGCCAAAAACATTCAGTACTTC
CASSRGTGKAKNIQYF
>TRBD2|.|TRBV4-3|TRBJ2-4
TGCGCCAGCAGCCAAGCCCCCGGGACCACTAGCGCAGTTCAGTACTTC
CASSQAPGTTSAVQYF
>.|.|TRBV11-2|TRBJ1-2
TGCGCCAGCAGCTTTGGTATCGACAGCAACTATGGCTACACCTTC
CASSFGIDSNYGYTF
>TRBD1|once|TRBV4-1|TRBJ2-1
TGCGCCAGCAGCCAAGCACAGGGGGCGAAGAATGAGCAGTTCTTC
CASSQAQGAKNEQFF
>.|.|TRBV5-4|TRBJ2-5
TGTGCCAGCAGCTCCCGTCGGAGTCAAGAGACCCAGTACTTC
CASSSRRSQETQYF
>.|.|TRBV11-3|TRBJ2-1
TGTGCCAGCAGCTTCGGGATTGAGCAGTTCTTC
CASSFGIEQFF
>.|.|TRBV20-1|TRBJ2-7
TGCAGTGCGGAGAGAGACGAGCAGTACTTC
CSAERDEQYF
>.|.|TRBV5-1|TRBJ2-2
TGCGCCAGCAGCTCGGAGGGATTGAACACCGGGGAGCTGTTTTTT
CASSSEGLNTGELFF
>.|once|TRBV28|TRBJ1-3
TGTGCCAGCAGTGAAACCCTATGGAGCGACGGAGACTCTGGAAACACCATATATTTT
CASSETLWSDGDSGNTIYF
>.|.|TRBV7-9|TRBJ1-4
TGTTCCAGCAGCGGTCGACAGCCCCACCCTAATGAAAAACTGTTTTTT
CSSSGRQPHPNEKLFF
>TRBD2|.|TRBV5-1|TRBJ2-4
TGCGCCAGCAGCGGAGGACTAGCCAAAAACAGTCAGTACTTC
CASSGGLAKNSQYF
>TRBD2|.|TRBV11-3|TRBJ2-7
TGTGCCAGCAGCTTAGGGTTTTACGGGAGGAAGGACGAGCAGTACTTC
CASSLGFYGRKDEQYF